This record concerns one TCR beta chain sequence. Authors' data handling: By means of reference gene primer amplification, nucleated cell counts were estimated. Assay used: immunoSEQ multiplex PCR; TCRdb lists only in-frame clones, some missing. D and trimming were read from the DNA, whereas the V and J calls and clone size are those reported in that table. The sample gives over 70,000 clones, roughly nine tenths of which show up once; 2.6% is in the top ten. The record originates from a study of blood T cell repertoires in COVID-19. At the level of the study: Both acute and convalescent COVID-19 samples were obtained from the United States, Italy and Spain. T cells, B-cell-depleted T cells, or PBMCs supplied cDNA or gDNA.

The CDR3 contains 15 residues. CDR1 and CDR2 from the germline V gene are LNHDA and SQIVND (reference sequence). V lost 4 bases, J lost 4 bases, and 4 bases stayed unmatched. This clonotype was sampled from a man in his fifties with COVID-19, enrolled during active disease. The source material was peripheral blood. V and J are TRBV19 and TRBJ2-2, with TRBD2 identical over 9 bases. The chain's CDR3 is CASSRGLAATGELFF. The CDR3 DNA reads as TGTGCCAGTAGTAGGGGACTAGCTGCCACCGGGGAGCTGTTTTTT.